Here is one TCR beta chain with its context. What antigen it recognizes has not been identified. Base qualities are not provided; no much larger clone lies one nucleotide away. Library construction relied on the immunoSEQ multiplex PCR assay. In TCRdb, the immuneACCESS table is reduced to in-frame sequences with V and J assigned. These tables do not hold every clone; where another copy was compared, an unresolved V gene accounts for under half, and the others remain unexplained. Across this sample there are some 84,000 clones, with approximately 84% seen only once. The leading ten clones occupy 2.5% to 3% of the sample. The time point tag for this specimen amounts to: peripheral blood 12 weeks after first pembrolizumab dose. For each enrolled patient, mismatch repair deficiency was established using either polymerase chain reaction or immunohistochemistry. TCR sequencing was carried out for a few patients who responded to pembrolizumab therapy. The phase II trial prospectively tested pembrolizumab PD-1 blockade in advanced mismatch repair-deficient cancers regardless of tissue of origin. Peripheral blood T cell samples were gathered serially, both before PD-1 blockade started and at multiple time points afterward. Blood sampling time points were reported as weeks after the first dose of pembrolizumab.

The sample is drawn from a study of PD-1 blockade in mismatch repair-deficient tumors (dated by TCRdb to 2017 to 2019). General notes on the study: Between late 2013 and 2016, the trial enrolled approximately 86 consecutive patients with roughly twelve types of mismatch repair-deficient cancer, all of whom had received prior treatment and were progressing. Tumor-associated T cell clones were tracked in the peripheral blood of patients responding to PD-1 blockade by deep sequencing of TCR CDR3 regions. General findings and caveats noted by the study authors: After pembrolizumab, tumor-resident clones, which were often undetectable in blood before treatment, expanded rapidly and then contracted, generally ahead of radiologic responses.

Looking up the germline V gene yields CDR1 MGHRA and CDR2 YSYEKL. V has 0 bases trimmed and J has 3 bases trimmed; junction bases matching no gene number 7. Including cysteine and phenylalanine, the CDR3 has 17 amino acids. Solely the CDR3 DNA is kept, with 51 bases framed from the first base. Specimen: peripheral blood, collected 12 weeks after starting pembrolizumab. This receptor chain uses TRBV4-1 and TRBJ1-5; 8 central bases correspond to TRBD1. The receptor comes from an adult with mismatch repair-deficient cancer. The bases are TGCGCCAGCAGCCAAGAAGTCAGGGGGCAGAACAATCAGCCCCAGCATTTT. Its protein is CASSQEVRGQNNQPQHF.